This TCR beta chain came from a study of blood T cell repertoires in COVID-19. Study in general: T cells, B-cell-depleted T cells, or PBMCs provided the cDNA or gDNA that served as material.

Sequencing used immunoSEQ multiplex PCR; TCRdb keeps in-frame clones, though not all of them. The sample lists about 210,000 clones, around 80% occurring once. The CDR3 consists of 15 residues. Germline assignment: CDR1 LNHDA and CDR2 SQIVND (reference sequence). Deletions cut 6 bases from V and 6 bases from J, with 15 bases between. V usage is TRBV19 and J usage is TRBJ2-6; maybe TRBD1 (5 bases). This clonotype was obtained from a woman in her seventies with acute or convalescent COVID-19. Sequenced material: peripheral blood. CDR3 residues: CASRLDRGEANVLTF. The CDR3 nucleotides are TGTGCCAGTAGACTTGACAGAGGCGAGGCCAACGTCCTGACTTTC.